These 26 T cell receptor beta chains came from one sample sequenced in a study of tissue T cells after allogeneic stem cell transplantation. The time point here: mouse harvest day 7 after allogeneic transplant. Tail vein injection delivered 10^7 T-cell-depleted bone marrow cells and 10^6 splenic CD5+ T cells. Clones were read by immunoSEQ multiplex PCR, and TCRdb kept only the in-frame ones, dropping some. The repertoire holds 6,000 or so clones, with 45% to 55% as singletons. The sequenced material came from gut tissue. The receptors come from a female BALB/c mouse given C57BL/6 T cells with graft-versus-host disease after an allogeneic hematopoietic cell transplant.

A note on this clone: Mouse germline and gene names are used. The CDR3 DNA, read in part, is TGTGCCAGCAGTCTAGGGGCGGTCACAGAAGTCTTC. It is translated as CASSLGAVTEVF. The CDR3 as a whole reads CASSLGAVTEVFF. The rearrangement uses TRBV26 and TRBJ1-1; the D gene is possibly TRBD1 (5 bases). Coverage ceases 1 residue before the CDR3 finishes, and the germline J gene fills in the end. V lost 3 bases and J lost 4, with 9 bases in between. The CDR3 runs to 13 residues. Germline CDR1 KGHPV, CDR2 FQNQEV (reference sequence).

To note about this clone: All gene names here are mouse names. CDR3 protein: CASSRQGDTEVFF. CDR3 DNA, as far as it was read: TGTGCCAGCAGTCGACAGGGGGACACAGAAGTCTTC. The chain recombines TRBV26 with TRBJ1-1; 9 bases align to TRBD1. The read terminates 1 residue ahead of where the CDR3 ends, so the germline J gene completes it. Germline V gene data show CDR1 as KGHPV and CDR2 as FQNQEV (reference sequence). This CDR3 has 13 amino acids. V shed 4 bases, J shed 3 bases, and the junction held 0 bases outside the gene matches.

Concerning this clone itself: The germline and genes are mouse ones. The CDR3 extends 1 residue past the end of the read, so its final part is completed from the germline J gene. The J gene is TRBJ2-5, the V gene TRBV3; no clear D. The germline V gene has CDR1 SNHLY and CDR2 FYNGKV (reference sequence). This CDR3 comprises 13 residues. Trimming shortened V by 2 bases and J by 2 bases, and 5 bases separated the two germline ends. Partial CDR3 DNA: TGTGCCAGCAGCTTAATTTCCCAAGACACCCAGTAC. It encodes CASSLISQDTQY. The full CDR3 reads CASSLISQDTQYF.

A remark on this clone: Mouse gene names apply. The read falls 1 residue short of the CDR3 end, and the missing part is taken from the germline J gene. V and J are TRBV3 and TRBJ1-2; D may be TRBD1 (6 bases). The V gene's germline CDR1 is SNHLY and CDR2 FYNGKV (reference sequence). The V end was cut by 4 bases, the J end by 0 bases, with 12 bases between. CDR3 length: 15 amino acids. CDR3 amino acids: CASSSIGGANSDYTF. The DNA read from the CDR3 is TGTGCCAGCAGCTCTATAGGGGGTGCAAACTCCGACTACACC.

Note on this clone: Germline and genes here are mouse. The CDR3 extends 1 residue past the end of the read, so its final part is completed from the germline J gene. The V gene is TRBV3, the J gene TRBJ2-7, with 11 nucleotides matching TRBD1. From germline, CDR1 is SNHLY and CDR2 FYNGKV (reference sequence). This CDR3 comprises 14 residues. Germline trimming cut 3 bases from V and 4 bases from J; bases unmatched to any gene: 2. CDR3 loop: CASSLGTGGYEQYF. Incomplete CDR3 DNA: TGTGCCAGCAGCTTGGGGACAGGGGGGTATGAACAGTAC.

The sample holds a few counts of this clone. Gene labels here are mouse ones. The CDR3 goes on 1 residue after the read ends, and that part is filled in from the germline J gene. This rearrangement joins TRBV5 to TRBJ2-7; maybe TRBD2 (6 bases). Trimming stripped 0 bases from V and 6 bases from J, with 9 bases between. CDR3 length: 13 residues. CDR1 and CDR2 (germline): LGHNA, YNLKQL (reference sequence). The sequenced CDR3 bases are TGTGCCAGCAGCCAAGATCGGGGGGTTGAACAGTAC. Translating it yields CASSQDRGVEQY. In full, the CDR3 is CASSQDRGVEQYF.

The sample holds one count of this clone. Mouse germline and gene names are used. The CDR3 goes on 1 residue after the read ends, and that part is filled in from the germline J gene. This chain uses TRBV15 with TRBJ2-3; 7 nucleotides align to TRBD2. The CDR3 spans 15 residues. The J segment lost 3 bases and the V segment lost 3 bases, leaving 6 bases of the junction unmatched. The germline V gene has CDR1 SGHND and CDR2 FRSKSL. Partial CDR3 DNA: TGTGCCAGCAGTTTGGGGGATGGGGGGGCAGAAACGCTGTAT. Translating it yields CASSLGDGGAETLY. The entire CDR3 reads CASSLGDGGAETLYF.

This clone came up a few times. Gene names are the mouse ones. The read ends 1 residue before the CDR3 terminus; that terminus is restored from the germline J gene. The chain links TRBV13-3 to TRBJ2-3; D is ambiguous. CDR1 and CDR2 from the germline V gene are NNHDY and SYVADS. The length of the CDR3 is 13 residues. V was shortened by 6 bases and J by 1 base, with 9 bases between the two germline ends. This chain's CDR3 is CASTRERAETLYF. The sequenced CDR3 bases are TGTGCCAGCACGAGGGAGCGTGCAGAAACGCTGTAT.

This clone is classed as medium-sized. All gene names here are mouse names. Read sequence stops 1 residue before the CDR3 end, and the germline J gene provides the missing end. This sequence joins TRBV4 and TRBJ2-4, with a possible D match to TRBD2 (6 bases). Germline V gives CDR1 LGHDT, CDR2 YNNKQL (reference sequence). CDR3 length: 13 residues. V was clipped by 3 bases and J by 3 bases, with 7 bases between them. CDR3 in amino acids: CASSYWGQNTLYF. Incomplete CDR3 DNA: TGTGCCAGCAGCTACTGGGGACAAAACACCTTGTAC.

This clone appeared once. The genes are named according to mouse. The read halts 1 residue ahead of the CDR3 end, with the missing end drawn from the germline J gene. V is TRBV13-2 and J is TRBJ2-5, with TRBD1 matching 7 bases. V lost 2 bases, J lost 5 bases, and 2 bases stayed unmatched. Germline values: CDR1 NNHNN, CDR2 SYGAGS (reference sequence). This CDR3 spans 13 amino acids. The covered CDR3 bases are TGTGCCAGCGGTGAAAACAGGGGAGACACCCAGTAC. Translation: CASGENRGDTQY. The full CDR3 protein is CASGENRGDTQYF.

A remark on this clone: Gene names denote mouse genes. Partial CDR3 DNA: TGTGCCAGCAGTTTTGGGGGAGGGGACAACCAGGCTCCGCTT. Its protein is CASSFGGGDNQAPL. The full CDR3 is CASSFGGGDNQAPLF. The rearrangement joins TRBV15 to TRBJ1-5; maybe TRBD1 (5 bases). The sequenced fragment ends 1 residue before the CDR3 boundary, so the rest is inferred from the germline J gene. V was pared by 3 bases and J by 2 bases, with 11 bases between. The CDR3 length is 15 residues. Germline V gene data show CDR1 as SGHND and CDR2 as FRSKSL.

Note on this clone: The genes and germline here are from mouse. The read terminates 1 residue ahead of where the CDR3 ends, so the germline J gene completes it. The chain combines TRBV5 with TRBJ2-5, with D possibly TRBD2 on 6 matching bases. The germline V and J ends were trimmed by 0 bases and 9 bases, with 7 bases remaining between them. Germline loops: CDR1 LGHNA, CDR2 YNLKQL (reference sequence). The CDR3 is 12 residues long. CDR3 protein: CASSQEWGTQYF. CDR3 DNA, as far as it was read: TGTGCCAGCAGCCAAGAATGGGGGACCCAGTAC.

About this clone itself: Gene names follow the mouse nomenclature. The read ends 1 residue early relative to the CDR3; the germline J gene fills the gap. The same CDR3 also results from other DNA sequences found in this sample. This chain connects TRBV26 to TRBJ2-7; TRBD2 aligns across 13 bases. Germline loops: CDR1 KGHPV, CDR2 FQNQEV (reference sequence). The CDR3 has 14 residues. V gave up 4 bases and J gave up 3 bases; unmatched junction bases: 0. The CDR3 sequence: CASSRDWGGYEQYF. Incomplete CDR3 DNA: TGTGCCAGCAGTCGGGACTGGGGGGGCTATGAACAGTAC.

About this clone: Genes and germline come from the mouse. The CDR3 end is not reached by the read, which stops 1 residue before it; the germline J gene fills it in. The rearrangement joins TRBV19 to TRBJ2-3; no firm D call. The V gene's germline CDR1 is FNHDT and CDR2 SITEND (reference sequence). The CDR3 extends over 13 amino acids. V lost 4 bases and J 0 bases, leaving 6 bases between the germline ends. Partial CDR3 DNA: TGTGCCAGCAGTCACGACAGTGCAGAAACGCTGTAT. Residues: CASSHDSAETLY. The whole CDR3 region reads CASSHDSAETLYF.

This clone was counted only a few times. All gene names here are mouse names. The CDR3 end is not reached by the read, which stops 1 residue before it; the germline J gene fills it in. The gene calls are TRBV26 and TRBJ2-1, with D hard to call. Trimming took off 4 bases at V and 3 bases at J, with 4 bases between the two ends. CDR1 and CDR2 (germline): KGHPV, FQNQEV (reference sequence). The CDR3 has 12 residues. The sequenced part of the CDR3 DNA is TGTGCCAGCAGTCACAGCTATGCTGAGCAGTTC. Amino acid sequence: CASSHSYAEQF. The full-length CDR3 reads as CASSHSYAEQFF.

On this clone itself: The gene names here belong to mouse. The read ends 1 residue before the CDR3 terminus; that terminus is restored from the germline J gene. The rearrangement joins TRBV26 to TRBJ1-1, with D unresolved. Trimming removed 4 bases at V and 7 bases at J, with 7 bases between. The CDR3 length is 11 residues. From germline, CDR1 is KGHPV and CDR2 FQNQEV (reference sequence). The CDR3 sequence: CASSPDIEVFF. CDR3 DNA (partial): TGTGCCAGCAGTCCCGACATAGAAGTCTTC.

As concerns this clone: Each gene name is a mouse one. The CDR3 extends 1 residue past the end of the read, so its final part is completed from the germline J gene. The gene calls are TRBV3 and TRBJ2-3; 7 bases are a match to TRBD1. CDR3 length: 14 residues. V shed 5 bases, J shed 0 bases, and the junction held 2 bases outside the gene matches. In germline, CDR1 is SNHLY, CDR2 FYNGKV (reference sequence). The CDR3 reads CASSRTGSAETLYF. The part of the CDR3 DNA that was read is TGTGCCAGCAGCCGGACAGGTAGTGCAGAAACGCTGTAT. Complete variable domain (other parts from reference TRBV3 and TRBJ2-3): GPKVLQIPSHQIIDMGQMVTLNCDPVSNHLYFYWYKQILGQQMEFLVNFYNGKVMEKSKLFKDQFSVERPDGSYFTLKIQPTALEDSAVYFCASSRTGSAETLYFGSGTRLTVL.

This clone came up a few times. The gene symbols are mouse symbols. The CDR3 goes on 1 residue after the read ends, and that part is filled in from the germline J gene. The V gene is TRBV3, the J gene TRBJ2-7; 12 nucleotides line up with TRBD2. V shed 4 bases and J 1 base; nucleotides not matched to a gene: 2. In germline, CDR1 is SNHLY, CDR2 FYNGKV (reference sequence). The CDR3 contains 15 residues. The CDR3 loop is CASSSGLGGSYEQYF. Incomplete CDR3 DNA: TGTGCCAGCAGCTCGGGACTGGGGGGATCCTATGAACAGTAC.

This clone occurred a few times. Any gene name here is a mouse gene name. The CDR3 extends 1 residue past the end of the read, so its final part is completed from the germline J gene. This chain joins TRBV3 and TRBJ2-4; unclear D gene. Trimming took 4 bases from V and 0 from J, leaving 5 bases between them. Germline V lookup: CDR1 SNHLY, CDR2 FYNGKV (reference sequence). This CDR3 has 13 residues. The CDR3 reads CASSSGSQNTLYF. CDR3 bases read: TGTGCCAGCAGCTCAGGTAGTCAAAACACCTTGTAC.

On this clone: All gene names here are mouse names. This CDR3 reads CASTVTGVGNTLYF. The DNA read from the CDR3 is TGTGCAAGCACGGTGACAGGGGTCGGAAATACGCTCTAT. The rearrangement uses TRBV16 and TRBJ1-3; 8 bases fit TRBD1. The observed sequence ends 1 residue before the CDR3 terminus, with the missing tail filled in from the germline J gene. The junction had 6 bases not matched to a gene; V was cut back by 7 bases and J by 4 bases. The CDR3 spans 14 residues. Looked up from germline, CDR1 is SGHSA and CDR2 is FRNQAP.

This clone was observed a few times. Germline and genes: mouse. The CDR3 end is not reached by the read, which stops 1 residue before it; the germline J gene fills it in. This sequence joins TRBV2 and TRBJ2-7; no definite D call. V lost 0 bases, J lost 0 bases, and 9 bases lay in between. CDR1 and CDR2 from the germline V gene are LGHNA and YSYQKL. The CDR3 is made up of 15 amino acids. The part of the CDR3 DNA that was read is TGTGCCAGCAGCCAAGAAGGCCTGAGCTCCTATGAACAGTAC. Its protein product is CASSQEGLSSYEQY. The whole CDR3 sequence is CASSQEGLSSYEQYF.

Comment on this clone: Mouse gene names apply. The sequence runs out 1 residue before the end of the CDR3; the remainder is reconstructed from the germline J gene. The rearrangement uses TRBV2 and TRBJ2-5, with 8 bases lining up with TRBD2. This CDR3 region has 16 residues. Germline trimming cut 0 bases from V and 0 bases from J; bases unmatched to any gene: 2. CDR1 LGHNA and CDR2 YSYQKL come from the germline V gene. CDR3 loop: CASSQDTGGNQDTQYF. The sequenced CDR3 bases are TGTGCCAGCAGCCAAGACACTGGGGGAAACCAAGACACCCAGTAC.

With regard to this clone: Genes here carry mouse names. The CDR3 end lies 1 residue beyond the end of the read and is filled in from the germline J gene. This chain connects TRBV5 to TRBJ2-5; 10 nucleotides match TRBD2. The V gene's germline CDR1 is LGHNA and CDR2 YNLKQL (reference sequence). This CDR3 has 15 amino acids. The J segment lost 5 bases and the V segment lost 4 bases, leaving 6 bases of the junction unmatched. CDR3 bases read: TGTGCCAGCAGCCCCCCTGGGGGGGCGAGAGACACCCAGTAC. Its protein product is CASSPPGGARDTQY. In full, the CDR3 reads CASSPPGGARDTQYF.

Points on this clone: The gene names here belong to mouse. The sequenced part of the CDR3 DNA is TGTGCTAGCAGTTTATCGACGCGTCAAGACACCCAGTAC. Translating it yields CASSLSTRQDTQY. The CDR3 as a whole reads CASSLSTRQDTQYF. The chain is built from TRBV29 and TRBJ2-5, with D unclear. The observed sequence ends 1 residue before the CDR3 terminus, with the missing tail filled in from the germline J gene. The CDR3 contains 14 residues. Trimming took off 0 bases at V and 3 bases at J, with 7 bases between the two ends. Germline CDR1 is MSHET and CDR2 is SYDVDS.

This clone has just a few counts. Gene names and germline refer to mouse. Read coverage stops 1 residue before the CDR3 terminus; the germline J gene supplies the remainder. The J gene is TRBJ1-4, the V gene TRBV23; the table's D gene call, TRBD1, was not cross checked with the DNA. Per the germline V gene, CDR1 is KGHTA and CDR2 is FQNQQP. The CDR3 loop spans 13 amino acids. CDR3 in amino acids: CSSKGQAGERLFF. Partial CDR3 DNA: TGCTCCAGCAAGGGACAGGCTGGCGAAAGATTATTT. The entire variable domain, with the rest obtained from reference TRBV23 and TRBJ1-4, is as follows: DAAVTQKPRYLIKMKGQEAEMKCIPEKGHTAVFWYQQKQSKELKFLIYFQNQQPLDQIDMVKERFSAVCPSSSLCSLGIRTCEAEDSALYLCSSKGQAGERLFFGHGTKLSVL.

In regard to this clone: Gene names denote mouse genes. The read ends 1 residue early relative to the CDR3; the germline J gene fills the gap. The rearrangement uses TRBV15 and TRBJ2-7, with 9 bases that match TRBD2. The V gene end was trimmed by 2 bases and the J gene end by 7 bases; junction bases not matched to a gene: 9. This CDR3 region has 15 residues. Germline V gene lookup returns CDR1 SGHND and CDR2 FRSKSL. CDR3 residues: CASSLKAGGGEEQYF. The part of the CDR3 DNA that was read is TGTGCCAGCAGTTTAAAGGCTGGGGGGGGAGAGGAACAGTAC.